A selection of T cell receptor beta chains follows, all from one sample in a study of T cells in Graves' hyperthyroidism and ophthalmopathy. Via MiXCR, TCRdb re-called the multiplex PCR reads, giving one row per CDR3 protein. Of around 400,000 distinct CDR3 sequences in the sample, 13% are singletons; the top ten hold about 9.1%. What was sequenced was blood. All receptors derive from a woman aged 18-29 years with Graves' hyperthyroidism. The CDR3 runs from the conserved cysteine through the conserved F or W. The order of the fields is D gene, clone size, J gene, V gene, CDR3 protein, CDR3 DNA. A D gene is named only where the DNA matches it firmly. A row's size may be missing; if present it is once, few, many or a size class.

>-|-|TRBJ2-3|TRBV5-1
CASMASVIGDAFTDTQYF
TGCGCCAGCATGGCTAGTGTTATCGGGGATGCCTTCACAGATACGCAGTATTTT
>-|many|TRBJ2-2|TRBV20-1
CSAREGDTGELFF
TGCAGTGCTAGAGAAGGGGACACCGGGGAGCTGTTTTTT
>TRBD1|many|TRBJ1-1|TRBV11-2
CASSNRQGMNTEAFF
TGTGCCAGCAGCAACAGACAGGGAATGAACACTGAAGCTTTCTTT
>-|-|TRBJ1-1|TRBV4-1
CASSQDNRPDRGKAFF
TGCGCCAGCAGCCAAGATAATCGACCCGATCGGGGCAAAGCTTTCTTT
>-|-|TRBJ2-5|TRBV29-1
CSVGDTLTQYF
TGCAGCGTGGGGGACACACTGACCCAGTACTTC
>-|many|TRBJ2-7|TRBV2
CASSPYMDEQYF
TGTGCCAGCAGTCCGTACATGGACGAGCAGTACTTC
>TRBD2|-|TRBJ2-5|TRBV2
CASSDGRLASSQYF
TGTGCCAGCAGTGATGGCCGACTAGCGTCGTCCCAGTACTTC
>-|many|TRBJ1-2|TRBV5-1
CASSSDPGTFNGYTF
TGCGCCAGCAGCTCAGATCCGGGGACCTTCAATGGCTACACCTTC
>TRBD1|many|TRBJ2-7|TRBV24-1
CATSDKGQSYEQYF
TGTGCCACCAGTGATAAGGGACAGTCCTACGAGCAGTACTTC
>TRBD2|many|TRBJ2-1|TRBV2
CASAGLVGNEQFF
TGTGCCAGCGCAGGACTAGTGGGCAATGAGCAGTTCTTC
>TRBD2|many|TRBJ2-5|TRBV28
CASSGLAGYQETQYF
TGTGCCAGCAGCGGGCTAGCGGGGTACCAAGAGACCCAGTACTTC
>-|few|TRBJ2-4|TRBV5-6
CASKIEGLRVQYF
TGTGCCAGCAAGATCGAGGGGCTCAGGGTTCAGTACTTC
>-|-|TRBJ2-7|TRBV5-1
CASSFDRTQYEQYF
TGCGCCAGCAGCTTCGACAGGACTCAGTACGAGCAGTACTTC
>TRBD1|many|TRBJ1-5|TRBV28
CASSTGQGDQPQHF
TGTGCCAGCAGCACGGGACAGGGAGATCAGCCCCAGCATTTT
>TRBD2|many|TRBJ2-1|TRBV5-1
CASSPERGGHNEQFF
TGCGCCAGCAGCCCCGAGCGGGGGGGCCACAATGAGCAGTTCTTC
>-|many|TRBJ2-3|TRBV2
CASSQNPRLDTDTQYF
TGTGCCAGCAGCCAAAACCCGAGACTTGACACAGATACGCAGTATTTT
>TRBD2|few|TRBJ2-2|TRBV2
CASSESVVAGGAVTGELFF
TGTGCCAGCAGTGAATCCGTAGTAGCGGGAGGGGCCGTCACCGGGGAGCTGTTTTTT
>-|-|TRBJ1-1|TRBV3-1
CASSHGVQNTEAFF
TGTGCCAGCAGCCATGGAGTCCAGAACACTGAAGCTTTCTTT
>TRBD1|few|TRBJ1-5|TRBV18
CASSLTTGYSNQPQHF
TGTGCCAGCTCCCTGACGACAGGGTATAGCAATCAGCCCCAGCATTTT
>-|many|TRBJ1-4|TRBV30
CAWSVGWTNEKLFF
TGTGCCTGGAGTGTAGGATGGACTAATGAAAAACTGTTTTTT
>-|many|TRBJ2-7|TRBV2
CASSIPGTADEQYF
TGTGCCAGCAGCATTCCAGGGACCGCGGACGAGCAGTACTTC
>-|many|TRBJ1-1|TRBV20-1
CSARRGRSLNTEAFF
TGCAGTGCTAGGAGGGGCAGAAGCCTGAACACTGAAGCTTTCTTT
>-|many|TRBJ1-6|TRBV11-2
CASSLGTGQESPLHF
TGTGCCAGCAGCCTAGGAACGGGGCAGGAATCACCCCTCCACTTT
>TRBD2|many|TRBJ2-1|TRBV5-4
CASSFRTSGNEQFF
TGTGCCAGCAGCTTTCGGACTAGCGGTAATGAGCAGTTCTTC
>-|-|TRBJ2-7|TRBV24-1
CATSAAGTYEQYF
TGTGCCACCAGTGCCGCAGGGACCTACGAGCAGTACTTC
>TRBD1|many|TRBJ1-1|TRBV2
CASRRQGGGTEAFF
TGTGCCAGCAGGCGCCAGGGGGGCGGCACTGAAGCTTTCTTT
>TRBD2|many|TRBJ2-2|TRBV7-9
CASSTPGLGSGELFF
TGTGCCAGCAGCACACCGGGACTAGGGTCCGGGGAGCTGTTTTTT
>TRBD1|many|TRBJ1-3|TRBV3-1
CASSGRDRGNTIYF
TGTGCCAGCAGCGGGAGGGACAGAGGAAACACCATATATTTT
>TRBD2|many|TRBJ2-7|TRBV12-5
CASGLGSNGTSAPTTYEQYF
TGTGCTAGTGGTTTGGGTTCAAACGGGACTAGCGCTCCTACCACCTACGAGCAGTACTTC
>TRBD1|few|TRBJ1-1|TRBV5-8
CASIARDRGIFKAFF
TGTGCCAGCATCGCGCGGGACAGGGGAATATTTAAGGCTTTCTTT
>-|many|TRBJ2-7|TRBV12-3/TRBV12-4
CASSLTEGGSYEQYF
TGTGCCAGCAGTTTAACGGAGGGAGGCTCCTACGAGCAGTACTTC
>TRBD2|few|TRBJ2-7|TRBV5-4
CASSLNFGLAGGEQYF
TGTGCCAGCAGCTTAAATTTCGGACTAGCGGGCGGTGAGCAGTACTTC
>TRBD2|-|TRBJ2-5|TRBV11-2
CASSYEGLAGTQETQYF
TGTGCCAGCAGCTACGAAGGACTAGCGGGAACGCAAGAGACCCAGTACTTC